The 9 T cell receptor beta chains reported below all come from one sample, sequenced in a study of cytomegalovirus exposure and HLA in healthy donors. This PCR relied on a set of 60 Vbeta primers and 13 Jbeta primers. Produced via immunoSEQ multiplex PCR; TCRdb's table is partial and in-frame only. The sample contains around 150,000 clones, around 80% of which appear only once. The sequenced material came from PBMCs. These receptors all stem from a man in his forties in good health and CMV-seropositive.

This chain links TRBV2 with TRBJ2-2; D call uncertain. CDR1 SNHLY and CDR2 FYNNEI come from the germline V gene. This CDR3 is 12 amino acids long. Trimming took 5 bases from V and 2 from J, leaving 3 bases between them. CDR3 in DNA: TGTGCCAGCAGTTTAAACACCGGGGAGCTGTTTTTT. This gives the protein CASSLNTGELFF.

This clone was seen a few times. The CDR3 is CASSPLTSGRADEQFF. The CDR3, as DNA: TGTGCCAGCAGCCCCTTGACTAGCGGGAGAGCGGATGAGCAGTTCTTC. The rearrangement joins TRBV7-9 to TRBJ2-1, with 12 positions matching TRBD2. This CDR3 contains 16 residues. Germline V gene lookup returns CDR1 SEHNR and CDR2 FQNEAQ (reference sequence). V lost 5 bases to trimming and J lost 8 bases; unmatched junction nucleotides: 10.

The chain couples TRBV6-5 to TRBJ1-1; 7 bases match TRBD1. This CDR3 region has 14 residues. CDR1 and CDR2 from the germline V gene are MNHEY and SVGAGI. Trimming took 6 bases from V and 3 from J; bases not matched to a gene: 7. CDR3 protein: CASRVGQDHTEAFF. The CDR3 coding sequence is TGTGCCAGCAGGGTAGGACAGGATCACACTGAAGCTTTCTTT.

The chain combines TRBV7-9 with TRBJ1-1; the D gene is possibly TRBD1 (6 bases). Germline CDR1 SEHNR, CDR2 FQNEAQ (reference sequence). The CDR3 is 16 residues long. Trimming shortened V by 0 bases and J by 1 base, and 12 bases separated the two germline ends. The CDR3 is CASSLAWDIKNTEAFF. The CDR3 DNA follows: TGTGCCAGCAGCTTAGCTTGGGACATTAAGAACACTGAAGCTTTCTTT.

The genes are TRBV28 and TRBJ2-7; maybe TRBD1 (6 bases). CDR3 size: 14 residues. Germline V gene lookup returns CDR1 MDHEN and CDR2 SYDVKM. Trimming took off 5 bases at V and 2 bases at J, with 13 bases between the two ends. CDR3 nucleotide sequence: TGTGCCAGCAGTGAACAGGGAAAGGCCTACGAGCAGTACTTC. Residues: CASSEQGKAYEQYF.

The chain joins TRBV18 to TRBJ1-1; 8 positions match TRBD1. CDR3 length equals 13 residues. The V segment lost 6 bases and the J segment 7 bases; nucleotides outside the gene matches: 7. CDR1 is KGHSH and CDR2 is LQKENI in the germline V gene. CDR3 sequence reads: CASSQGQEGEAFF. The CDR3 bases are TGTGCCAGCTCGCAGGGACAGGAAGGTGAAGCTTTCTTT.

The chain has TRBV6-5 and TRBJ2-7, with 8 bases aligning to TRBD1. Losses at the gene ends were 8 bases for V and 5 bases for J; bases not matched to a gene: 5. The CDR3 totals 12 residues. Germline CDR1 reads MNHEY; CDR2 reads SVGAGI. This CDR3 is CASGDRIHEQYF. CDR3 bases: TGTGCCAGCGGGGACAGGATCCACGAGCAGTACTTC.

The gene calls are TRBV21-1 and TRBJ2-7; TRBD2 is taken as the D call from the table, unchecked against the DNA. TRBV21-1 corresponds to a pseudogene. This CDR3 spans 13 amino acids. Here the CDR3 reads CASLGSLTYEQYF. The CDR3 DNA is TGTGCCTCCCTAGGGAGTCTGACCTACGAGCAGTACTTC.

The table lists this clone with a few counts. The rearrangement uses TRBV11-2 and TRBJ1-1; TRBD1 agrees at 9 bases. This CDR3 is 17 amino acids long. The V and J ends lost 1 base and 4 bases, in that order; junction bases with no gene match: 10. From germline, CDR1 is SGHAT and CDR2 FQNNGV. CDR3 in amino acids: CASSLGFRTGEITEAFF. CDR3 coding DNA: TGTGCCAGCAGCTTAGGCTTCAGGACAGGGGAGATCACTGAAGCTTTCTTT.